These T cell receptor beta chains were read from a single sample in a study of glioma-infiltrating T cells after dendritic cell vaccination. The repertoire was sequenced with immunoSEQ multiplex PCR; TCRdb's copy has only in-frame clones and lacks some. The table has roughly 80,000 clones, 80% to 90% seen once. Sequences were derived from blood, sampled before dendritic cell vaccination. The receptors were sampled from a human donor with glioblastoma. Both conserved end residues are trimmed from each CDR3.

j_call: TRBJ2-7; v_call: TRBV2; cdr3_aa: ASSRYRGPDSYEQY
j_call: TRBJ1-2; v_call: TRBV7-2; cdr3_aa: ASSLQGYGYT
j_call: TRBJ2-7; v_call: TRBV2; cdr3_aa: ASEQDRAYEQY
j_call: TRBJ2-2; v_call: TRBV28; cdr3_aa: ASRGPSGRSIGELF
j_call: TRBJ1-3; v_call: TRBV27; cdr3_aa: ASRRQGAFENTIY
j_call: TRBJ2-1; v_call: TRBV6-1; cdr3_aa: ASDRAGGTLNEQF
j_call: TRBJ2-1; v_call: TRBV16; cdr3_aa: ASSQSAGVNEQF
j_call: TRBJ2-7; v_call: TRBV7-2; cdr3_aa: ASSFRGGESYEQY
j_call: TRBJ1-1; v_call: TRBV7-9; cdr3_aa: ASSSGQRHAF
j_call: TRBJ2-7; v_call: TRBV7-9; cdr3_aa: ASSFLRGRKSSYEQY
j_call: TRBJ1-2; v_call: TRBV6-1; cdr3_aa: ASSDRGRDYGYT
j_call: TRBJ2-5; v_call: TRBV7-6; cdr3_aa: ASRAEETQY
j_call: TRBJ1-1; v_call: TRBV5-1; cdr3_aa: ASSLGPSNTEAF
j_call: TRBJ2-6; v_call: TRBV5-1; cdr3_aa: ASSLGDRGALLFSGANVLT
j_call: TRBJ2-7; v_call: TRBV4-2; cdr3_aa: ASSRGTNDEQY
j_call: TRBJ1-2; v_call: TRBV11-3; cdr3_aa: ASSPRDREYGYT
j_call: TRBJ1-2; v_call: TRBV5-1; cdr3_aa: ASSFTGDGYT
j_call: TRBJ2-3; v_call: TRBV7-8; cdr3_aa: ASSLVLAGPYTDTQY
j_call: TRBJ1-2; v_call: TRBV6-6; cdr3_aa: ASSSGTAGGYT
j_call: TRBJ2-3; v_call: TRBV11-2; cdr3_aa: ASSLTDSDTQY
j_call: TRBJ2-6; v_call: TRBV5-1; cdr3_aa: ASSGLAGSSGANVLT
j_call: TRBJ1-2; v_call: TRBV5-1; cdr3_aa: ASSLESSYGYT
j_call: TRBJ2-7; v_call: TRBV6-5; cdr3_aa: ASSYSAGTVNEQY
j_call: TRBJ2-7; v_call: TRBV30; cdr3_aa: AWSVRGDYEQY
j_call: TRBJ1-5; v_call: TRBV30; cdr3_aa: AWSVSGVGQPQH
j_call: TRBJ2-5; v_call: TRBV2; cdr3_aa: ASKRGGQETQY
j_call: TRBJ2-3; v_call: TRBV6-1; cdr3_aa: ASSSGGMGTDTQY
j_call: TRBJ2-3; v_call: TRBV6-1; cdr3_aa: ASSDGGRGDTQY
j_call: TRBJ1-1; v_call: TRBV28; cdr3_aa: ASSLLTGGNTEAF
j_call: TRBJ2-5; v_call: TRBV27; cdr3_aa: ASRAEPGETQY
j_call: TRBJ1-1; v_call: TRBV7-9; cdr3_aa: ASSIGTGATGTEAF
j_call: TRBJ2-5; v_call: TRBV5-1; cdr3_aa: ASSLGDRTFGTQY
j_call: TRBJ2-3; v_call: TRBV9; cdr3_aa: ASSAVAGASTDTQY
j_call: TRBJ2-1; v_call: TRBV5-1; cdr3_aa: ASSLVPGSYNEQF
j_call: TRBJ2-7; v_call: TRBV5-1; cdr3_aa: ASSSGTGQYEQY
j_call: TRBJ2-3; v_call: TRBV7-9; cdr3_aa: ASSYGTRGRDTQY
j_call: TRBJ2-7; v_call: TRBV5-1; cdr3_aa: ASSPLAGAPYEQY
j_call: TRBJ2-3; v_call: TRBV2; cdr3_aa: ASSESSGRRDTQY
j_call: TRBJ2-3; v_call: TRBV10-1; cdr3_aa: ATPKGAGVQDTQY
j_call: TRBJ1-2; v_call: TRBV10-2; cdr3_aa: ASRGGDYGYT
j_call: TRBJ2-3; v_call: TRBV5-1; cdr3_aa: ASRAGGTSTDTQY
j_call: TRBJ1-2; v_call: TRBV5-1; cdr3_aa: ASSLEATLRNYGYT
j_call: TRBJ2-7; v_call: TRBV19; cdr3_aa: ASSTGRASYEQY
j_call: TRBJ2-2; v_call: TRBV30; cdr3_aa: AWSIGTGELF
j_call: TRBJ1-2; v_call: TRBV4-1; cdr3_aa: ASSQAQARRGSAYGYT
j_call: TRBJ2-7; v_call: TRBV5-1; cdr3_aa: ASSLLEGDSGEQY
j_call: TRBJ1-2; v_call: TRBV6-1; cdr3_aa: ASRGLLGGDYGYT
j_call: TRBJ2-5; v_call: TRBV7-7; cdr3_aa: ASSLGAVETQY
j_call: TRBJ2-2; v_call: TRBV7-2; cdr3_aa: ASSSLRDRANTGELF
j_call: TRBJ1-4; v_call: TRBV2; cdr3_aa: ASIGGLSEKLF